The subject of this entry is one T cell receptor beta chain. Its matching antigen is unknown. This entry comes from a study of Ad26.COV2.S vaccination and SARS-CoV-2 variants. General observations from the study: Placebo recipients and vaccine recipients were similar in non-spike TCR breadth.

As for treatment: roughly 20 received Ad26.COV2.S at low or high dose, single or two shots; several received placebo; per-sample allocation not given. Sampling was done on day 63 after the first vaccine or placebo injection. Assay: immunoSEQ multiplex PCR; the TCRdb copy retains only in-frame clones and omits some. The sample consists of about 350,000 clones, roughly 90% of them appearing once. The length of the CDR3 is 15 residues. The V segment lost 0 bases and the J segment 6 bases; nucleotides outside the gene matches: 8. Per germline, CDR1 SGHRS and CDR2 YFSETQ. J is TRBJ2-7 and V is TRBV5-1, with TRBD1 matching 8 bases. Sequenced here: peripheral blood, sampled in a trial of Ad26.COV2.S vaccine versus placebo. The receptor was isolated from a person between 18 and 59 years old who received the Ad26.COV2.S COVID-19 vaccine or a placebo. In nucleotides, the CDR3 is TGCGCCAGCAGCTTGGTCGGACAGGGTGTCCGCGAGCAGTACTTC. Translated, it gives CASSLVGQGVREQYF.